This T cell receptor beta chain emerged from a study of neoadjuvant anti-PD-1 for oral cavity cancer. TCRdb's table, derived via immunoSEQ multiplex PCR, lists solely in-frame clones and lacks some. Among about 12,000 clones, 50% to 65% were seen once, and the ten largest hold 12%. CDR3 length: 15 residues. CDR1 LNHDA and CDR2 SQIVND come from the germline V gene (reference sequence). Trimming removed 3 bases from V and 7 bases from J, with 16 bases in between. This clone was seen just once. Source: tumor tissue, taken before nivolumab (anti-PD-1) treatment. The chain joins TRBV19 to TRBJ1-5; D unclear. The TCR originated in a person between 40 and 85 years old with oral cavity squamous cell carcinoma. CDR3 sequence (DNA): TGTGCCAGTAGTATGTCTTGGGGTTTAGGCCAGCCCCAGCATTTT. Protein product: CASSMSWGLGQPQHF.